This T cell receptor beta chain was identified during a study of blood T cell repertoires in COVID-19. The CDR3 has 14 residues. CDR1 is SQVTM, CDR2 ANQGSEA, per germline. Trimming at V came to 7 bases and at J to 4 bases, leaving 10 bases not matched to a gene. This clone was seen more than once but under ten times. Original data processing: The authors estimated nucleated cell counts from reference gene primer amplification. Measured with immunoSEQ multiplex PCR; TCRdb has only the in-frame clones, and not every one. V, J and clone size are those of that table, while D and trimming were read from the DNA. Here the sample spans about 150,000 clones, around 90% being singletons.

What was sequenced was peripheral blood. The receptor was isolated from a human donor in a cohort sampled during active COVID-19. The rearrangement uses TRBV29-1 and TRBJ2-3, with 8 bases identical to TRBD2. The CDR3 loop reads CSGTTSAWADTQYF. The CDR3 coding sequence is TGCAGCGGAACGACTAGCGCGTGGGCAGATACGCAGTATTTT.